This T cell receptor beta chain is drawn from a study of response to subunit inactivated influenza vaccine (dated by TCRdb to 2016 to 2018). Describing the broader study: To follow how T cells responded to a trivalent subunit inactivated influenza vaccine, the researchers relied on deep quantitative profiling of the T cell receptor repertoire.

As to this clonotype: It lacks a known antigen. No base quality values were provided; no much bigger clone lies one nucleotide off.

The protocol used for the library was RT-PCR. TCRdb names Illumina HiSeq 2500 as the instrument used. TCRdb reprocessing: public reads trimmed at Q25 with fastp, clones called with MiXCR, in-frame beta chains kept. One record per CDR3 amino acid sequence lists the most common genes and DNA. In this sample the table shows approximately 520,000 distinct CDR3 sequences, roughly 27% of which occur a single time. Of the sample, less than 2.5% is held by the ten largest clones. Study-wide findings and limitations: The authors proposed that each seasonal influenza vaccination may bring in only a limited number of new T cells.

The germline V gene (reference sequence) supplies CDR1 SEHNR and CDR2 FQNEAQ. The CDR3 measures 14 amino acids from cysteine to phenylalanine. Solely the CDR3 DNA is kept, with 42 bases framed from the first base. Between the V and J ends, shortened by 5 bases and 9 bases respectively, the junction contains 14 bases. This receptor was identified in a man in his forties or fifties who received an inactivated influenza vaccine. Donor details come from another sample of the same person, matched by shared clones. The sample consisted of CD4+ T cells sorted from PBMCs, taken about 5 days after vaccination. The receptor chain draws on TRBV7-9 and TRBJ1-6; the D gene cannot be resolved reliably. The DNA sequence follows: TGTGCCAGCAGCCTTCGGGCAGGTACTTCACCCCTCCACTTT. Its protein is CASSLRAGTSPLHF.